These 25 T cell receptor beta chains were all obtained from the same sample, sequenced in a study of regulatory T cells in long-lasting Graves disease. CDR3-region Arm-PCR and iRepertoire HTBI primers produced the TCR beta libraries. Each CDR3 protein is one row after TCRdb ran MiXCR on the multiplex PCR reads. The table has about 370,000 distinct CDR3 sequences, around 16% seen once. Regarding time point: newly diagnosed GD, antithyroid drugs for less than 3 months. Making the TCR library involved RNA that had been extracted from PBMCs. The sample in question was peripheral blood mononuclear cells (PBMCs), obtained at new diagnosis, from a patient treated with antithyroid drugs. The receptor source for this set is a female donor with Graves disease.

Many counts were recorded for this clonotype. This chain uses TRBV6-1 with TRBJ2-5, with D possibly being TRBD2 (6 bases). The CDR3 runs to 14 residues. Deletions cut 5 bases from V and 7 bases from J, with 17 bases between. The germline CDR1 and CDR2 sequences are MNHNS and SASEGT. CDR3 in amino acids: CASSLDPSGGTQYF. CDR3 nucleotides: TGTGCCAGCAGTCTCGACCCGTCCGGGGGGACCCAGTACTTC.

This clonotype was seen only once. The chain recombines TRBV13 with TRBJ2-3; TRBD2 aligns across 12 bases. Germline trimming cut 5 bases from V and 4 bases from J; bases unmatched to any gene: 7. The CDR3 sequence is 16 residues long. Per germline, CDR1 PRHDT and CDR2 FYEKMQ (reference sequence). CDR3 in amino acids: CASSPLAGGASDTQYF. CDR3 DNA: TGTGCCAGCAGCCCTCTAGCGGGAGGGGCCTCAGATACGCAGTATTTT.

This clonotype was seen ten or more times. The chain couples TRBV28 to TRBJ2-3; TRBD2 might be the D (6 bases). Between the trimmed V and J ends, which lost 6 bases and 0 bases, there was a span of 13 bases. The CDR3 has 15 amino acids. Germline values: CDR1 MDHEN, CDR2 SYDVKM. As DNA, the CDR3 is TGTGCCAGCAGGGGGGGAATGATTAGCACAGATACGCAGTATTTT. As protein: CASRGGMISTDTQYF.

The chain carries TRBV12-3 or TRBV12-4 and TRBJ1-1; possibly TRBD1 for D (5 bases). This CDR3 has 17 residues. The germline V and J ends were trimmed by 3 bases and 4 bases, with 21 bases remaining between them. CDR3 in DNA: TGTGCCAGCAGTTTGGAGCCCCTTACTGGGGCAATCACTGAAGCTTTCTTT. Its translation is CASSLEPLTGAITEAFF.

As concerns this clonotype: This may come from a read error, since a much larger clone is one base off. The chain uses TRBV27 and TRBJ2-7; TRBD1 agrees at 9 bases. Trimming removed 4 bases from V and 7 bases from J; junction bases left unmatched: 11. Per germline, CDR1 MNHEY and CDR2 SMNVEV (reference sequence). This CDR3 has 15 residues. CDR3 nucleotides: TGTGCCAGCAGTTCTTGGGACAGGGCTACCTGGGAGCAGTACTTC. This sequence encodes CASSSWDRATWEQYF.

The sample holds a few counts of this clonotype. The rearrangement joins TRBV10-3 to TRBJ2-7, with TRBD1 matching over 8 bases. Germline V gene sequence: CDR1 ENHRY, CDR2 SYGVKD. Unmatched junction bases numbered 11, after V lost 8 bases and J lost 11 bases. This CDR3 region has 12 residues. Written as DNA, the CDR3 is TGTGCCATCCTAGGAGACAGGGGAGTTGAGTACTTC. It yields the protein CAILGDRGVEYF.

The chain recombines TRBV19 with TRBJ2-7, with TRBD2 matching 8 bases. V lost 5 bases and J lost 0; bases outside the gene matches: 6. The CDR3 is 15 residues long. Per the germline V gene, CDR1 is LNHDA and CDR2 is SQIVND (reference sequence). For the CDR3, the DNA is TGTGCCAGTAGTGGCGGCGGGGGGAGCTCCTACGAGCAGTACTTC. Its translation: CASSGGGGSSYEQYF.

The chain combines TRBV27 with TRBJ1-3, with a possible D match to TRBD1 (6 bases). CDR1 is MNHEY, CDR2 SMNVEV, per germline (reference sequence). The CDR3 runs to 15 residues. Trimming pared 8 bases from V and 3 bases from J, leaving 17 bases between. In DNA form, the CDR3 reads TGTGCCAGCTCCCGACGGGGGGCGAATGGAAACACCATATATTTT. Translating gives CASSRRGANGNTIYF.

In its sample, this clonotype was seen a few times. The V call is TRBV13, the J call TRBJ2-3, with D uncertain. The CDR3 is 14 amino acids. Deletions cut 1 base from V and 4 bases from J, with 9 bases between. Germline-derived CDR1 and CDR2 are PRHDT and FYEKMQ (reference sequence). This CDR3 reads CASSLAGQADTQYF. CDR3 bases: TGTGCCAGCAGCTTAGCCGGTCAGGCAGATACGCAGTATTTT.

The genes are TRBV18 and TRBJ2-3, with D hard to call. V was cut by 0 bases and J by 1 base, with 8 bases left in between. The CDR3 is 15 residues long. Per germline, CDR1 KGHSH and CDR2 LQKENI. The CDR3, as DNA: TGTGCCAGCTCACCACCGAGGCAGGGCACAGATACGCAGTATTTT. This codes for CASSPPRQGTDTQYF. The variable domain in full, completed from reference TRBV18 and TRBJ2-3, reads NAGVMQNPRHLVRRRGQEARLRCSPMKGHSHVYWYRQLPEEGLKFMVYLQKENIIDESGMPKERFSAEFPKEGPSILRIQQVVRGDSAAYFCASSPPRQGTDTQYFGPGTRLTVL.

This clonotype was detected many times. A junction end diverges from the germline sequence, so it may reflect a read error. The CDR3 loop reads CASSDQGQIYGYTF. As DNA, the CDR3 is TGTGCCAGCAGCGACCAAGGACAGATCTATGGCTACACCTTC. This chain uses TRBV5-1 with TRBJ1-2; maybe TRBD1 (6 bases). CDR1 and CDR2 (germline): SGHRS, YFSETQ. The CDR3 has 14 residues.

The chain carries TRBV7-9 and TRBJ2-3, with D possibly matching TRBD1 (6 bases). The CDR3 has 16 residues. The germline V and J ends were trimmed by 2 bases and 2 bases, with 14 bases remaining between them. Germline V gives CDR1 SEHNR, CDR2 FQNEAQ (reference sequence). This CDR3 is CASSLRARGNTDTQYF. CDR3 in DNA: TGTGCCAGCAGCTTACGGGCCAGGGGTAACACAGATACGCAGTATTTT.

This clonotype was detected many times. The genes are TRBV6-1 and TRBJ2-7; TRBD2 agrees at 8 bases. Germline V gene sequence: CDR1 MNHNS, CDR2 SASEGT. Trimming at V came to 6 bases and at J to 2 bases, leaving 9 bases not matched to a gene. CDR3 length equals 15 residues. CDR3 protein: CASRDTSGNAYEQYF. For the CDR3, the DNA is TGTGCCAGCAGAGACACTAGCGGCAACGCCTACGAGCAGTACTTC.

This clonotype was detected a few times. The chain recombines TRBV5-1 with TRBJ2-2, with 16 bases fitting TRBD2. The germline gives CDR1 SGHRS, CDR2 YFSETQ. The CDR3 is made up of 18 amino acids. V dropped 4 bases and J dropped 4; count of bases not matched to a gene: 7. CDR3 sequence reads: CASSPGLAGGHITGELFF. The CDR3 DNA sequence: TGCGCCAGCAGCCCGGGACTAGCGGGAGGGCACATCACCGGGGAGCTGTTTTTT. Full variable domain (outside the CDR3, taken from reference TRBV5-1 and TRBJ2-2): KAGVTQTPRYLIKTRGQQVTLSCSPISGHRSVSWYQQTPGQGLQFLFEYFSETQRNKGNFPGRFSGRQFSNSRSEMNVSTLELGDSALYLCASSPGLAGGHITGELFFGEGSRLTVL.

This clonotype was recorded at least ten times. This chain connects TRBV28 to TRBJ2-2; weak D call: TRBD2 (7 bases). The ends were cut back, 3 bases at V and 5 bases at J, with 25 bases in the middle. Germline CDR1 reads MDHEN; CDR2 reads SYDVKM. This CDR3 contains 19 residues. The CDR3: CASSLVGGLSHGGTGELFF. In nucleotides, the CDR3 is TGTGCCAGCAGTTTGGTAGGGGGACTATCCCATGGTGGGACCGGGGAGCTGTTTTTT.

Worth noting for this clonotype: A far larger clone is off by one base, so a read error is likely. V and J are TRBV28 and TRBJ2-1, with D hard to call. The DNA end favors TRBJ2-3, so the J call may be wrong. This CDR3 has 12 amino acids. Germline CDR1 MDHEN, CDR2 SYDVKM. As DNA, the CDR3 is TGTGCCAGCAGTTTACACCTTCATACGCAGTATTTT. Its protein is CASSLHLHTQYF.

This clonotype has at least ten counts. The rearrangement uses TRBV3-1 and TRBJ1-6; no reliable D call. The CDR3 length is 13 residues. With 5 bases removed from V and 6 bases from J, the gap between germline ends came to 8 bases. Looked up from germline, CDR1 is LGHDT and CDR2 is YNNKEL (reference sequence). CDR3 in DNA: TGTGCCAGCAGCTCAGAGATTAATTCACCCCTCCACTTT. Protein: CASSSEINSPLHF.

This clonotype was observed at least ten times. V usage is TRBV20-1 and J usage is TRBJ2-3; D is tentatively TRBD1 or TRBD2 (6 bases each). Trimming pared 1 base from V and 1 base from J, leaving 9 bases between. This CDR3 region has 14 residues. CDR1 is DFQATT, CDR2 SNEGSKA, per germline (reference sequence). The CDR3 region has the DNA TGCAGTGCTAGAGGAAGGGGGGGCACAGATACGCAGTATTTT. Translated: CSARGRGGTDTQYF.

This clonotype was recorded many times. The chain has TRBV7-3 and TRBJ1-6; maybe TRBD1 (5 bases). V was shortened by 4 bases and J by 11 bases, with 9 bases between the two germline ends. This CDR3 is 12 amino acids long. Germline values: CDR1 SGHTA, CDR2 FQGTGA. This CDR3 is CASSSRAPPLHF. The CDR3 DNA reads TGTGCCAGCAGCTCCAGGGCTCCACCCCTCCACTTT.

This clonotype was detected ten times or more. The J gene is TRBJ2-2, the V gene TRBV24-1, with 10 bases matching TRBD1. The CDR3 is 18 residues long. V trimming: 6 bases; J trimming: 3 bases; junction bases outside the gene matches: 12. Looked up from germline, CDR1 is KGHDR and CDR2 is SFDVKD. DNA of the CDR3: TGTGCCACCAGTTACCTGAAGGGACAGGGGAGGTACACCGGGGAGCTGTTTTTT. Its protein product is CATSYLKGQGRYTGELFF.

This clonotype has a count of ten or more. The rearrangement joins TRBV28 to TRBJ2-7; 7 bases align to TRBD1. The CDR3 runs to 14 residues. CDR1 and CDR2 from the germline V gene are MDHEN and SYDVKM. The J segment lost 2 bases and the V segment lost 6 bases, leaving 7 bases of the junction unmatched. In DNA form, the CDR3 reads TGTGCCAGCAGGCTCCGGGACAGTCCCTACGAGCAGTACTTC. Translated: CASRLRDSPYEQYF.

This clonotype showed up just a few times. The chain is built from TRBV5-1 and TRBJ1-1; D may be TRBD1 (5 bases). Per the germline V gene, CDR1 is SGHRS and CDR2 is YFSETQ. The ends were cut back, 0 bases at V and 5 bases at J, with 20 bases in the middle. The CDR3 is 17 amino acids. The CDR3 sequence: CASSLARQGSWRTEAFF. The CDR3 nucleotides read TGCGCCAGCAGCTTGGCCCGCCAGGGCAGCTGGAGGACTGAAGCTTTCTTT. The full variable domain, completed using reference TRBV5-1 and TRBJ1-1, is KAGVTQTPRYLIKTRGQQVTLSCSPISGHRSVSWYQQTPGQGLQFLFEYFSETQRNKGNFPGRFSGRQFSNSRSEMNVSTLELGDSALYLCASSLARQGSWRTEAFFGQGTRLTVV.

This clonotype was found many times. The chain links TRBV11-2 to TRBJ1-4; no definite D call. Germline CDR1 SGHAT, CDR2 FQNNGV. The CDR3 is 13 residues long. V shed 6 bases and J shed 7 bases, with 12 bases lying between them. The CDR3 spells CASSRAPPEKLFF. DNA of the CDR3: TGTGCCAGCAGTCGCGCTCCTCCTGAAAAACTGTTTTTT.

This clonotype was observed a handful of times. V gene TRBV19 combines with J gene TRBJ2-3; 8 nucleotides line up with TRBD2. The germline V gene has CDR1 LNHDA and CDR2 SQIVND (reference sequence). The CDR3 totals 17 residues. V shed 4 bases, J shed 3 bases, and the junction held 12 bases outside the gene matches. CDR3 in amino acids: CASSKSGSALGTDTQYF. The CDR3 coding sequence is TGTGCCAGTAGTAAGAGCGGGAGTGCGTTGGGGACAGATACGCAGTATTTT.

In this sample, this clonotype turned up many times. The CDR3 is CASRRLAKNTGELFF. CDR3 DNA: TGTGCCAGCAGACGACTAGCGAAAAACACCGGGGAGCTGTTTTTT. The J gene is TRBJ2-2, the V gene TRBV11-2, with TRBD2 identical over 8 bases. CDR3 length: 15 residues. The J segment lost 2 bases and the V segment lost 6 bases, leaving 5 bases of the junction unmatched. CDR1 is SGHAT, CDR2 FQNNGV, per germline.